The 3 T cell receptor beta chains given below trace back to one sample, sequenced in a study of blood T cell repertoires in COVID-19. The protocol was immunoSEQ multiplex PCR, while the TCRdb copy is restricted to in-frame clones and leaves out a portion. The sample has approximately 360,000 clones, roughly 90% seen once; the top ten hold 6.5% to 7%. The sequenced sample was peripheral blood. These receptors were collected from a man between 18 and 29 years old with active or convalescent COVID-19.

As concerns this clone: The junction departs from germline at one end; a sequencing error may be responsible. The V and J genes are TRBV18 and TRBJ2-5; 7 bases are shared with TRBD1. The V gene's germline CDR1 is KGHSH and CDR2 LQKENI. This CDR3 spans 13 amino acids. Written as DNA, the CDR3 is TGTGCCAGCACACCCGACAGGGAAGAGACCCAGTACTTC. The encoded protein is CASTPDREETQYF. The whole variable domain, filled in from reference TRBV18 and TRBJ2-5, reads NAGVMQNPRHLVRRRGQEARLRCSPMKGHSHVYWYRQLPEEGLKFMVYLQKENIIDESGMPKERFSAEFPKEGPSILRIQQVVRGDSAAYFCASTPDREETQYFGPGTRLLVL.

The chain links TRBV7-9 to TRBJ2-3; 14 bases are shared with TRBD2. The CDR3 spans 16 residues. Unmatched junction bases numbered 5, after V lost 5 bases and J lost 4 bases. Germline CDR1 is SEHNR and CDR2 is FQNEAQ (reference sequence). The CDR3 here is CASSVQTSGRADTQYF. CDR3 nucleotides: TGTGCCAGCAGCGTACAGACTAGCGGGAGGGCAGATACGCAGTATTTT.

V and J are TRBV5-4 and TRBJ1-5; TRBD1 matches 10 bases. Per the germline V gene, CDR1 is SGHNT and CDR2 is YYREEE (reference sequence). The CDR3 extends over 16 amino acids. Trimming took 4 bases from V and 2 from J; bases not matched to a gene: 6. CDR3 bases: TGTGCCAGCAGCCACCTGACAGGGGGCTGCAATCAGCCCCAGCATTTT. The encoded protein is CASSHLTGGCNQPQHF. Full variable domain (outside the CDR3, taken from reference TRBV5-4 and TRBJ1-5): ETGVTQSPTHLIKTRGQQVTLRCSSQSGHNTVSWYQQALGQGPQFIFQYYREEENGRGNFPPRFSGLQFPNYSSELNVNALELDDSALYLCASSHLTGGCNQPQHFGDGTRLSIL.